The 3 T cell receptor beta chains presented below share a single source sample, sequenced in a study of Graves' ophthalmopathy and Graves' hyperthyroidism. The sequenced template was RNA, covering the TCR beta CDR3 region. RT-PCR in the first round used HTBI primers; a second-round multiplex PCR followed. TCRdb reprocessed the multiplex PCR reads with MiXCR, giving one entry per CDR3 protein. The table shows some 750,000 distinct CDR3 sequences, with roughly two fifths occurring only once. The sequenced sample consisted of peripheral blood. The receptors shown here come from an adult man with Graves' ophthalmopathy.

The chain couples TRBV20-1 to TRBJ1-2; the D is unclear. The CDR3 extends over 13 amino acids. The germline V gene encodes CDR1 DFQATT and CDR2 SNEGSKA (reference sequence). With 6 bases removed from V and 6 bases from J, the gap between germline ends came to 17 bases. CDR3 sequence reads: CSAIESTADGYTF. The CDR3 nucleotides read TGCAGTGCCATAGAGTCAACAGCCGATGGCTACACCTTC.

A single count supports this clonotype. The rearrangement joins TRBV7-9 to TRBJ2-5; weak D call: TRBD1 (6 bases). Germline CDR1 is SEHNR and CDR2 is FQNEAQ (reference sequence). The CDR3 has 15 residues. V was pared by 0 bases and J by 4 bases, with 12 bases between. This CDR3 reads CASSLAGQAVETQYF. DNA of the CDR3: TGTGCCAGCAGCTTAGCGGGACAAGCCGTAGAGACCCAGTACTTC.

The chain joins TRBV2 to TRBJ1-4; weak D call: TRBD1 (6 bases). CDR1 and CDR2 from the germline V gene are SNHLY and FYNNEI. The CDR3 is 13 residues long. V was shortened by 11 bases and J by 7 bases, with 17 bases between the two germline ends. The CDR3 DNA follows: TGTGCCTCGGGGTCGACAGGCTTTGAAAAACTGTTTTTT. This sequence encodes CASGSTGFEKLFF.